Sequencing of this T cell receptor (beta chain) was carried out in a study of T cell repertoires in cytomegalovirus infection. A remark on this clonotype: The antigen is unknown. Germline and junction disagree at one end, which may indicate a read error.

TCRdb re-analysed the reads in MiXCR, keeping a single row per CDR3 protein. The data contain hundreds of thousands of distinct CDR3 sequences, 32% of them singletons. Germline lookup yields CDR1 MNHEY and CDR2 SMNVEV (reference sequence). The CDR3 has 14 residues. This clonotype was obtained from a human donor in good health (CMV status not recorded). Some clones in this sample may be carry-over from other donors' samples. The specimen comprised cultured CD8+ T cells from PBMCs, sampled from culture after CMV antigen stimulation. The gene calls are TRBV27 and TRBJ1-5, with D perhaps matching TRBD1 (5 bases). The CDR3 region has the DNA TGTGCCAGCAGTTCCGGGGGAAGCAGTCAGCCCCAGCATTTT. It encodes CASSSGGSSQPQHF.